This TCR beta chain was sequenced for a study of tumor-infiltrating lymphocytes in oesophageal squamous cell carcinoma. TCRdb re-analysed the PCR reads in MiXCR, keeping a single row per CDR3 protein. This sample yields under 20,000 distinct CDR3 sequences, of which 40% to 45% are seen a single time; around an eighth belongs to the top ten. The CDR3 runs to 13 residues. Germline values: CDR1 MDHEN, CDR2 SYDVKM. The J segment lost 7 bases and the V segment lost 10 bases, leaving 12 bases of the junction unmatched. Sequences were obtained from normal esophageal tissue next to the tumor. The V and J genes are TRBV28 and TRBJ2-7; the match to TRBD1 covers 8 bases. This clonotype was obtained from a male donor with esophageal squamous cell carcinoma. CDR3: CATVGQGAAEQYF. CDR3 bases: TGTGCCACCGTGGGGCAGGGGGCAGCTGAGCAGTACTTC.